This paragraph covers one T cell receptor beta chain sequence. Its antigen is undetermined. A clone one base away is much larger, so this may be a read error. The TCR beta cDNA libraries contained unique molecular identifiers. TCRdb fed the PCR reads into MiXCR, producing one record per CDR3 protein. This table has a few hundred thousand distinct CDR3 sequences, just over 35% appearing once. This CDR3 contains 17 residues. This record comes from a study of post-analysis software for immune sequencing data. Study results and caveats: Four to six TRBV segments were more frequent in patients than controls; TRBV5-6, TRBV5-1 and TRBV20-1 belonged to this group.

The sample comprised blood. The chain is built from TRBV12-3 or TRBV12-4 and TRBJ2-1; 7 positions agree with TRBD2. The DNA end favors TRBJ2-7, so the J call may be wrong. The receptor's source is a girl aged 10-17 years with multiple sclerosis. The CDR3 region has the DNA TGTGCCAGCAGTTTAGCGCGGAGCGGGAACTCCTACAATGAGCAGTACTTC. Residues: CASSLARSGNSYNEQYF.